One T cell receptor (beta chain) is described in this entry. Antigen: not known. This sample was included in a study of cytomegalovirus exposure and HLA in healthy donors. Study-wide background: Earlier results showed 90 million to 120 million unique TCR beta sequences derived from some 190 million T cells.

Study-level points and caveats: According to the study, roughly 160 TCR beta chains were cytomegalovirus-associated. In a later analysis, at a false discovery rate of 0.05, 16,951 TCR beta sequences were associated with HLA alleles.

Trimming took off 0 bases at V and 3 bases at J, with 12 bases between the two ends. Germline CDR1 and CDR2: LGHNA and YNFKEQ. The CDR3 has 16 amino acids. Vbeta (60) and Jbeta (13) primers were used in the PCR. Sequenced by immunoSEQ multiplex PCR; TCRdb stores in-frame clones only, minus some. The table includes over 150,000 clones, just over 75% detected once. The chain joins TRBV4-2 to TRBJ1-5, with TRBD1 as a possible D gene (5 bases). The sample comprised PBMCs. The source of this sequence is a woman in her 30s in good health and CMV-seropositive. CDR3 sequence: CASSQDLGQFNQPQHF. The DNA for the CDR3 is TGTGCCAGCAGCCAAGATCTGGGGCAGTTCAATCAGCCCCAGCATTTT.